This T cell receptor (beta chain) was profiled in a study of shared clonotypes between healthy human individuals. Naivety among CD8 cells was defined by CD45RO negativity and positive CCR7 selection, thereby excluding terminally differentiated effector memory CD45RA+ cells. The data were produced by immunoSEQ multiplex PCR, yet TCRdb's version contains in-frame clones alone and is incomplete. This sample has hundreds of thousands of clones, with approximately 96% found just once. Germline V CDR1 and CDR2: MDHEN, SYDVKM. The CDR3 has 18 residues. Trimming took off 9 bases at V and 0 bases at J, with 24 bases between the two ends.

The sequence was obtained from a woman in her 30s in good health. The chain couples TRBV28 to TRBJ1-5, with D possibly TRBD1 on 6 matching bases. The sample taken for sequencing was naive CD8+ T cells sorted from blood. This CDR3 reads CASKTGQWTLDSNQPQHF. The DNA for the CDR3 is TGTGCCAGTAAAACCGGACAGTGGACATTAGATAGCAATCAGCCCCAGCATTTT. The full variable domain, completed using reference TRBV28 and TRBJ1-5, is DVKVTQSSRYLVKRTGEKVFLECVQDMDHENMFWYRQDPGLGLRLIYFSYDVKMKEKGDIPEGYSVSREKKERFSLILESASTNQTSMYLCASKTGQWTLDSNQPQHFGDGTRLSIL.